Sequencing of this T cell receptor beta chain was carried out in a study of T cells after yellow fever vaccination. Study-level background: Preparation used SMART-Seq v4 Ultra Low Input for the low-cell-number fractions.

On this clonotype itself: Its antigen is still unknown. At one end, the junction sequence differs from germline, possibly due to a read error.

Study conclusions and caveats: Most primary-vaccination clones recurred post-booster (roughly 96% CD4, over 70% CD8). A small proportion of clonotypes was detected in both the CD4 and CD8 compartments.

The 5'RACE template-switching step produced TCR cDNA and added a universal primer site and UMIs. Each CDR3 protein gets one entry after TCRdb re-called the 5' RACE reads with MiXCR. The sample holds hundreds of thousands of distinct CDR3 sequences, roughly 6.1% seen once. The germline gives CDR1 DFQATT, CDR2 SNEGSKA (reference sequence). CDR3 size: 17 residues. The TCR was taken from a man aged 30-40 years who received the YFV17D yellow fever vaccine. This material consisted of PBMCs, taken 5 days after the yellow fever booster vaccination. The V gene is TRBV20-1, the J gene TRBJ2-3, with a possible D match to TRBD2 (5 bases). The CDR3: CCARDPGLFSGTDTQYF. The CDR3 nucleotides are TGCTGTGCTAGAGATCCCGGACTGTTTTCGGGCACAGATACGCAGTATTTT.